The 25 T cell receptor beta chains reported below all come from one sample, sequenced in a study of response to subunit inactivated influenza vaccine. TCRdb re-called the RT-PCR reads through MiXCR, storing one row per CDR3 protein. The top ten hold approximately 2% of the sample, which has about 520,000 distinct CDR3 sequences, 25% seen once. This material consisted of CD4+ T cells sorted from PBMCs, taken around 5 days after vaccination. The receptors come from a middle-aged man who received an inactivated influenza vaccine.

This clonotype occurred a few times. The chain has TRBV10-3 and TRBJ2-3; D unclear. The length of the CDR3 is 14 residues. CDR1 is ENHRY, CDR2 SYGVKD, per germline. The V end was cut by 6 bases, the J end by 6 bases, with 16 bases between. This chain's CDR3 is CAISPGQRSDTQYF. The CDR3 nucleotides read TGTGCCATCAGCCCGGGCCAAAGGTCGGATACGCAGTATTTT.

This clonotype was observed a few times. The chain combines TRBV10-3 with TRBJ2-7; maybe TRBD1 (5 bases). CDR3 length: 12 residues. Germline CDR1 reads ENHRY; CDR2 reads SYGVKD. CDR3 loop: CAGAGNTYEQYF. The CDR3 coding sequence is TGTGCAGGGGCAGGGAATACGTACGAGCAGTACTTC.

The table lists this clonotype with many counts. V gene TRBV5-5 combines with J gene TRBJ2-1, with 8 bases identical to TRBD2. Trimming took 3 bases from V and 7 from J; bases not matched to a gene: 12. The germline V gene has CDR1 SGHKS and CDR2 YYEKEE (reference sequence). The CDR3 length is 16 residues. Written as DNA, the CDR3 is TGTGCCAGCAGCTCCCTCCGGGGGGGCCAATGGAATGAGCAGTTCTTC. Its translation is CASSSLRGGQWNEQFF.

This clonotype appeared once. The chain uses TRBV19 and TRBJ1-6, with TRBD1 identical over 8 bases. The CDR3 contains 15 residues. Germline CDR1 is LNHDA and CDR2 is SQIVND (reference sequence). V gave up 9 bases and J gave up 0 bases; unmatched junction bases: 4. CDR3 protein: CASRTGSSYNSPLHF. The CDR3, as DNA: TGTGCCAGCAGGACAGGGAGCTCCTATAATTCACCCCTCCACTTT. The full variable domain, rest sourced from reference TRBV19 and TRBJ1-6, is DGGITQSPKYLFRKEGQNVTLSCEQNLNHDAMYWYRQDPGQGLRLIYYSQIVNDFQKGDIAEGYSVSREKKESFPLTVTSAQKNPTAFYLCASRTGSSYNSPLHFGNGTRLTVT.

The rearrangement joins TRBV14 to TRBJ1-2; D gene unclear. Trimming took off 3 bases at V and 4 bases at J, with 15 bases between the two ends. Germline CDR1 SGHDN, CDR2 FVKESK. This CDR3 spans 15 amino acids. This CDR3 is CASSQVNGYSYGYTF. DNA of the CDR3: TGTGCCAGCAGCCAGGTTAACGGTTATAGCTATGGCTACACCTTC.

The sample holds a few counts of this clonotype. The chain links TRBV25-1 to TRBJ2-5; 9 bases fit TRBD2. Germline CDR1 MGHDK, CDR2 SYGVNS. The CDR3 has 15 amino acids. V gave up 6 bases and J gave up 1 base; unmatched junction bases: 6. The CDR3 DNA reads TGTGCCAGCAGAAAGAATAGCGGGGGCCAAGAGACCCAGTACTTC. This encodes CASRKNSGGQETQYF.

The V call is TRBV5-5, the J call TRBJ2-4; no firm D call. V gave up 3 bases and J gave up 0 bases, with 10 bases separating them. The CDR3 extends over 15 amino acids. Germline CDR1 reads SGHKS; CDR2 reads YYEKEE (reference sequence). CDR3 protein: CASSSVALAKNIQYF. The DNA for the CDR3 is TGTGCCAGCAGCTCCGTCGCCCTAGCCAAAAACATTCAGTACTTC.

This clonotype was detected a few times. The chain links TRBV6-5 to TRBJ2-1; D possibly corresponds to TRBD1 (6 bases). Germline assignment: CDR1 MNHEY and CDR2 SVGAGI. V was trimmed by 0 bases and J by 2 bases, leaving 8 bases between them. The length of the CDR3 is 15 residues. CDR3 region: CASSYSWTAYNEQFF. CDR3 bases: TGTGCCAGCAGTTACTCGTGGACAGCCTACAATGAGCAGTTCTTC.

This clonotype has just a few counts. V gene TRBV4-3 combines with J gene TRBJ2-7; the match to TRBD1 covers 10 bases. Germline V CDR1 and CDR2: LGHNA, YSLEER. This CDR3 has 16 amino acids. The V gene end was trimmed by 1 base and the J gene end by 2 bases; junction bases not matched to a gene: 5. CDR3 loop: CASSQAWGQGTYEQYF. In DNA form, the CDR3 reads TGCGCCAGCAGCCAAGCGTGGGGACAGGGGACCTACGAGCAGTACTTC.

This clonotype turned up a few times. The chain has TRBV4-2 and TRBJ2-1; tentatively, D is TRBD1 (6 bases). CDR3 size: 15 residues. Germline V gene lookup returns CDR1 LGHNA and CDR2 YNFKEQ. V was shortened by 3 bases and J by 2 bases, with 11 bases between the two germline ends. The CDR3: CASSQGHGAYNEQFF. In DNA, the CDR3 is TGTGCCAGCAGCCAGGGACATGGGGCCTACAATGAGCAGTTCTTC.

Regarding this clonotype: No conserved phenylalanine or tryptophan ends this CDR3, so it is likely a read error. This chain joins TRBV5-1 and TRBJ2-3, with D tentatively TRBD1 (5 bases). Germline assignment: CDR1 SGHRS and CDR2 YFSETQ. This CDR3 has 16 amino acids. The V and J ends lost 3 bases and 0 bases respectively, with 14 bases between them. CDR3 amino acids: CASSSGQTSSTDTQYV. CDR3 nucleotides: TGCGCCAGCAGCTCCGGACAAACATCTAGCACAGATACGCAGTATGTT.

The gene calls are TRBV9 and TRBJ1-3; maybe TRBD1 (6 bases). The CDR3 totals 15 residues. Trimming took 4 bases from V and 6 from J, leaving 17 bases between them. Germline V gene lookup returns CDR1 SGDLS and CDR2 YYNGEE. CDR3 DNA sequence: TGTGCCAGCAGCACCGCGGGGCAGGGGATAAACACCATATATTTT. It specifies CASSTAGQGINTIYF.

This clonotype showed up many times. The V call is TRBV24-1, the J call TRBJ1-6; D unclear. V was cut by 4 bases and J by 9 bases, with 12 bases left in between. Germline loops: CDR1 KGHDR, CDR2 SFDVKD. The CDR3 extends over 14 amino acids. The CDR3: CATSEARWGSPLHF. The CDR3 DNA reads TGTGCCACCAGTGAGGCCAGGTGGGGTTCACCCCTCCACTTT.

This chain uses TRBV4-2 with TRBJ1-4; 9 nucleotides line up with TRBD1. Germline V CDR1 and CDR2: LGHNA, YNFKEQ. The CDR3 is 15 residues long. Germline trimming cut 3 bases from V and 5 bases from J; bases unmatched to any gene: 4. CDR3 nucleotide sequence: TGTGCCAGCAGCCAGCGACAGGGGGAGAATGAAAAACTGTTTTTT. This codes for CASSQRQGENEKLFF.

Ten or more counts support this clonotype. The chain uses TRBV10-3 and TRBJ1-2, with 9 bases lining up with TRBD1. Trimming cost V 4 bases and J 4 bases; bases outside gene matches: 4. CDR1 and CDR2 from the germline V gene are ENHRY and SYGVKD. The CDR3 spans 14 residues. The CDR3 DNA reads TGTGCCATCAGTGCTGGACAGGGGCTCTATGGCTACACCTTC. Its protein product is CAISAGQGLYGYTF.

V and J are TRBV5-6 and TRBJ2-7; TRBD2 is a possible D gene (5 bases). Germline V lookup: CDR1 SGHDT, CDR2 YYEEEE. The CDR3 loop spans 15 amino acids. Trimming took off 3 bases at V and 3 bases at J, with 16 bases between the two ends. CDR3 sequence reads: CASSWTPGLFYEQYF. CDR3 nucleotides: TGTGCCAGCAGCTGGACTCCTGGACTGTTCTACGAGCAGTACTTC.

The V and J genes are TRBV11-2 and TRBJ1-5; no definite D call. Trimming pared 5 bases from V and 0 bases from J, leaving 23 bases between. Germline loops: CDR1 SGHAT, CDR2 FQNNGV. This CDR3 region has 19 residues. CDR3 bases: TGTGCCAGCAGCCCCCATCGCTTTATCGGAACAAATAGCAATCAGCCCCAGCATTTT. The encoded protein is CASSPHRFIGTNSNQPQHF.

The table lists this clonotype with a few counts. This chain joins TRBV10-1 and TRBJ2-2; D may correspond to TRBD1 or TRBD2 (5 bases each). V was cut by 5 bases and J by 6 bases, with 13 bases left in between. Germline CDR1 reads WNHNN; CDR2 reads SYGVQD (reference sequence). CDR3 length equals 14 residues. Here the CDR3 DNA reads TGCGCCAGCAGTATACTAGGGACCGCCGGGGAGCTGTTTTTT. This translates into CASSILGTAGELFF.

This clonotype turned up a few times. The chain couples TRBV4-3 to TRBJ2-7; 7 nucleotides align to TRBD1. The V segment lost 2 bases and the J segment 1 base; nucleotides outside the gene matches: 2. In germline, CDR1 is LGHNA, CDR2 YSLEER. The CDR3 contains 14 residues. CDR3 coding DNA: TGCGCCAGCAGCCAACCGGGACAGTCCTACGAGCAGTACTTC. Translating it yields CASSQPGQSYEQYF.

The chain employs TRBV7-8 and TRBJ1-1; D ambiguous. The CDR3 consists of 14 residues. Germline V gives CDR1 SGHVS, CDR2 FQNEAQ. Trimming took off 0 bases at V and 1 base at J, with 6 bases between the two ends. The CDR3 spells CASSLAARNTEAFF. CDR3 DNA: TGTGCCAGCAGCTTAGCAGCTAGGAACACTGAAGCTTTCTTT.

The chain employs TRBV20-1 and TRBJ2-5; possible D gene TRBD2, 5 bases. The CDR3 length is 15 residues. V shed 3 bases and J shed 0 bases, with 14 bases lying between them. Germline-derived CDR1 and CDR2 are DFQATT and SNEGSKA (reference sequence). The CDR3 protein is CSARSNGVYQETQYF. The DNA of the CDR3 is TGCAGTGCTAGGTCAAACGGGGTCTACCAAGAGACCCAGTACTTC.

The chain is built from TRBV14 and TRBJ2-3; D is perhaps TRBD2 (5 bases). The V gene's germline CDR1 is SGHDN and CDR2 FVKESK. The CDR3 runs 18 residues. The V end was cut by 1 base, the J end by 0 bases, with 17 bases between. CDR3 residues: CASSQGWLTSDSTDTQYF. The DNA for the CDR3 is TGTGCCAGCAGCCAAGGTTGGCTAACTAGTGATAGCACAGATACGCAGTATTTT.

This clonotype has only a few counts. The V and J genes are TRBV5-1 and TRBJ2-2, with 8 bases that match TRBD1. This CDR3 is built from 15 residues. The ends lost 4 bases at V and 5 bases at J; junction bases unmatched: 7. Germline CDR1 is SGHRS and CDR2 is YFSETQ. The CDR3 spells CASSPGTGWTGELFF. Written as DNA, the CDR3 is TGCGCCAGCAGCCCCGGGACAGGTTGGACCGGGGAGCTGTTTTTT. The full variable domain, its missing parts supplied by reference TRBV5-1 and TRBJ2-2, is KAGVTQTPRYLIKTRGQQVTLSCSPISGHRSVSWYQQTPGQGLQFLFEYFSETQRNKGNFPGRFSGRQFSNSRSEMNVSTLELGDSALYLCASSPGTGWTGELFFGEGSRLTVL.

This clonotype occurred a few times. This chain links TRBV6-5 with TRBJ2-3, with 9 bases fitting TRBD2. This CDR3 spans 16 amino acids. The trim removed 2 bases at V and 1 base at J, leaving 4 bases unmatched. CDR1 is MNHEY, CDR2 SVGAGI, per germline. This CDR3 reads CASSYPLAGGTDTQYF. Written as DNA, the CDR3 is TGTGCCAGCAGTTACCCATTAGCGGGGGGCACAGATACGCAGTATTTT.

This clonotype turned up a few times. The rearrangement links TRBV20-1 to TRBJ1-5; D uncertain. V was pared by 3 bases and J by 4 bases, with 4 bases between. CDR3 length: 11 amino acids. Per the germline V gene, CDR1 is DFQATT and CDR2 is SNEGSKA (reference sequence). The chain's CDR3 is CSASNNQPQHF. DNA of the CDR3: TGCAGTGCTAGTAATAATCAGCCCCAGCATTTT.